This TCR beta chain was recorded in a study of blood T cell repertoires in COVID-19. About the study: There were acute and convalescent COVID-19 samples, and they came from the United States, Italy and Spain. Sample material is recorded as cDNA or gDNA derived from T cells, B-cell-depleted T cells, or PBMCs.

Produced via immunoSEQ multiplex PCR; TCRdb's table is partial and in-frame only. Seen here are about 310,000 clones, around 87% observed once, and the top ten hold 2% to 3%. The CDR3 contains 14 residues. Germline V gene sequence: CDR1 MNHEY, CDR2 SMNVEV (reference sequence). Between the trimmed V and J ends, which lost 0 bases and 5 bases, there was a span of 8 bases. The TCR was taken from a young man with active or convalescent COVID-19. Sequenced sample: peripheral blood. The rearrangement links TRBV27 to TRBJ2-4; D is ambiguous. The CDR3 sequence: CASSLSRVENIQYF. Here the CDR3 DNA reads TGTGCCAGCAGTTTATCCCGGGTAGAAAACATTCAGTACTTC.